This TCR beta chain was retrieved from a study of cytomegalovirus exposure and HLA in healthy donors. For the study at large: In an early release, HLA-typed donors contributed tens of millions of unique TCR sequences.

This CDR3 comprises 15 residues. Trimming removed 0 bases from V and 5 bases from J, with 14 bases in between. Germline V gene lookup returns CDR1 SGHTA and CDR2 FQGNSA. Use of 60 Vbeta and 13 Jbeta primers characterized the PCR. Method: immunoSEQ multiplex PCR; TCRdb's copy keeps in-frame clones and lacks some. This listing includes approximately 140,000 clones. Study-level results: The HLA-A and HLA-B alleles of most subjects were reportedly predicted accurately from TCR beta sequences. Earlier findings revealed that most TCR beta V segments proved productive either about 90% or about 30% of the time.

As to this clone: The antigen remains undetermined.

The specimen sequenced was PBMCs. The TCR was taken from a woman aged 50 to 60 in good health and CMV-seronegative. The V and J genes are TRBV7-2 and TRBJ2-7; TRBD2 is a possible D gene (5 bases). CDR3 coding DNA: TGTGCCAGCAGCTTAGCTTCACAGATCGGGAACGAGCAGTACTTC. Translation: CASSLASQIGNEQYF.